The 18 T cell receptor beta chains reported below all come from one sample, sequenced in a study of radiotherapy plus CTLA-4 blockade in lung cancer. Profiled with immunoSEQ multiplex PCR; TCRdb holds only in-frame clones, not every one. The sample lists around 99,000 clones, about 91% seen once, with roughly 4.6% in the top ten. The starting material was peripheral blood, obtained from a patient treated with radiotherapy plus ipilimumab. Receptors originate from a human donor with non-small cell lung cancer that progressed on radiotherapy plus ipilimumab.

V is TRBV19 and J is TRBJ1-5; TRBD1 matches at 9 bases. V lost 5 bases and J lost 1; bases outside the gene matches: 6. There are 16 residues in the CDR3. Germline V gene sequence: CDR1 LNHDA, CDR2 SQIVND (reference sequence). The CDR3 region has the DNA TGTGCCAGTAGTGGGGGGGGACAGGGAAGCAATCAGCCCCAGCATTTT. Residues: CASSGGGQGSNQPQHF.

The chain is built from TRBV11-1 and TRBJ1-1; no clear D gene. From germline, CDR1 is SGHAT and CDR2 FQDESV (reference sequence). Trimming left V 1 base short and J 5 bases short, with 14 bases between. This CDR3 contains 15 residues. In DNA form, the CDR3 reads TGTGCCAGCAGCTTAGGTCTAACTACCGGGACTGAAGCTTTCTTT. It specifies CASSLGLTTGTEAFF.

This chain links TRBV2 with TRBJ2-5; the match to TRBD2 covers 7 bases. The J call is doubtful: the DNA matches TRBJ2-7 better. Germline CDR1 reads SNHLY; CDR2 reads FYNNEI. This CDR3 is built from 14 residues. CDR3 protein: CASSPGTKVAEQYF. Written as DNA, the CDR3 is TGTGCCAGCAGCCCCGGGACTAAGGTAGCCGAGCAGTACTTC.

There are a few counts of this clone. This chain uses TRBV19 with TRBJ2-3; 10 nucleotides match TRBD2. V lost 0 bases, J lost 9 bases, and 9 bases stayed unmatched. Germline assignment: CDR1 LNHDA and CDR2 SQIVND (reference sequence). This CDR3 comprises 16 residues. DNA of the CDR3: TGTGCCAGTAGTATAGATTTGAGCGGGAGGGCCGGGACGCAGTATTTT. Its translation is CASSIDLSGRAGTQYF.

The genes are TRBV7-9 and TRBJ2-7; tentatively, D is TRBD2 (6 bases). Germline lookup yields CDR1 SEHNR and CDR2 FQNEAQ (reference sequence). V lost 4 bases and J 3 bases, leaving 13 bases between the germline ends. This CDR3 is 14 amino acids long. The DNA for the CDR3 is TGTGCCAGCAGCTCTTCGGGAGCGATCTACGAGCAGTACTTC. This codes for CASSSSGAIYEQYF. Filled out from reference TRBV7-9 and TRBJ2-7, the complete variable domain reads DTGVSQNPRHKITKRGQNVTFRCDPISEHNRLYWYRQTLGQGPEFLTYFQNEAQLEKSRLLSDRFSAERPKGSFSTLEIQRTEQGDSAMYLCASSSSGAIYEQYFGPGTRLTVT.

The chain uses TRBV15 and TRBJ2-7; 9 positions match TRBD2. The CDR3 runs 15 residues. Germline V CDR1 and CDR2: LNHNV, YYDKDF (reference sequence). Trimming cost V 3 bases and J 0 bases; bases outside gene matches: 3. The CDR3 spells CATSSPGLASYEQYF. The CDR3 region has the DNA TGTGCCACCAGCAGCCCGGGACTAGCCTCCTACGAGCAGTACTTC. Full variable domain (outside the CDR3, taken from reference TRBV15 and TRBJ2-7): DAMVIQNPRYQVTQFGKPVTLSCSQTLNHNVMYWYQQKSSQAPKLLFHYYDKDFNNEADTPDNFQSRRPNTSFCFLDIRSPGLGDTAMYLCATSSPGLASYEQYFGPGTRLTVT.

V and J are TRBV25-1 and TRBJ2-2; D is tentatively TRBD1 or TRBD2 (5 bases each). Looked up from germline, CDR1 is MGHDK and CDR2 is SYGVNS. The CDR3 is 18 amino acids. With 1 base removed from V and 2 bases from J, the gap between germline ends came to 17 bases. The CDR3 protein is CASSEFGAGTSNTGELFF. In nucleotides, the CDR3 is TGTGCCAGCAGTGAATTTGGGGCCGGGACCTCTAACACCGGGGAGCTGTTTTTT.

The chain joins TRBV2 to TRBJ1-5, with a tentative D call TRBD1 (6 bases). Germline V gene lookup returns CDR1 SNHLY and CDR2 FYNNEI. The CDR3 is 14 amino acids. V was pared by 5 bases and J by 4 bases, with 12 bases between. CDR3 in amino acids: CASSLQGLNQPQHF. The CDR3 DNA reads TGTGCCAGCAGTCTACAGGGCTTAAATCAGCCCCAGCATTTT.

This clone has just one count. The chain recombines TRBV5-1 with TRBJ2-7; 10 bases agree with TRBD1. CDR3 length equals 14 residues. V lost 4 bases to trimming and J lost 5 bases; unmatched junction nucleotides: 6. The V gene's germline CDR1 is SGHRS and CDR2 YFSETQ. The CDR3 sequence: CASSAGQGIHEQYF. As DNA, the CDR3 is TGCGCCAGCAGCGCGGGACAGGGGATCCACGAGCAGTACTTC. Drawing the rest from reference TRBV5-1 and TRBJ2-7, the complete variable domain is KAGVTQTPRYLIKTRGQQVTLSCSPISGHRSVSWYQQTPGQGLQFLFEYFSETQRNKGNFPGRFSGRQFSNSRSEMNVSTLELGDSALYLCASSAGQGIHEQYFGPGTRLTVT.

V and J are TRBV11-2 and TRBJ1-2; no firm D call. The CDR3 totals 14 residues. CDR1 is SGHAT, CDR2 FQNNGV, per germline. V was pared by 4 bases and J by 8 bases, with 17 bases between. The CDR3 DNA reads TGTGCCAGCAGCTCCCCTCGGATGGGTCCGGGCTACACCTTC. This sequence encodes CASSSPRMGPGYTF.

The genes are TRBV7-3 and TRBJ2-1; the D gene is possibly TRBD2 (7 bases). Germline CDR1 and CDR2: SGHTA and FQGTGA. The length of the CDR3 is 16 residues. With 2 bases removed from V and 0 bases from J, the gap between germline ends came to 11 bases. CDR3 loop: CASSLLRGASYNEQFF. The CDR3 coding sequence is TGTGCCAGCAGCTTACTCCGGGGGGCCTCCTACAATGAGCAGTTCTTC.

This clone was counted a few times. The CDR3 sequence is CASSLGGGSGYTF. The CDR3 DNA sequence: TGTGCCAGCAGCTTAGGTGGGGGATCTGGCTACACCTTC. The chain is built from TRBV7-6 and TRBJ1-2, with D possibly TRBD1 on 5 matching bases. The CDR3 loop spans 13 amino acids. Germline V gives CDR1 SGHVS, CDR2 FNYEAQ. V dropped 1 base and J dropped 7 bases, with 10 bases sitting between them.

The rearrangement links TRBV6-1 to TRBJ2-2, with 7 nucleotides matching TRBD1. Per the germline V gene, CDR1 is MNHNS and CDR2 is SASEGT. V lost 6 bases to trimming and J lost 6 bases; unmatched junction nucleotides: 10. This CDR3 has 15 residues. CDR3 residues: CASRDAPTGPGELFF. The CDR3 DNA follows: TGTGCCAGCAGGGATGCCCCGACAGGGCCCGGGGAGCTGTTTTTT.

The gene calls are TRBV19 and TRBJ1-2; TRBD1 is a possible D gene (5 bases). Per the germline V gene, CDR1 is LNHDA and CDR2 is SQIVND (reference sequence). The V gene lost 7 bases and the J gene lost 4 bases, with 13 bases spanning the gap. The CDR3 loop spans 13 amino acids. CDR3 coding DNA: TGTGCCAGTAAGGGCAGGGCGGCCTATGGCTACACCTTC. The encoded protein is CASKGRAAYGYTF.

The rearrangement uses TRBV27 and TRBJ2-1; 7 bases are a match to TRBD1. CDR3 size: 14 residues. The V and J ends lost 7 bases and 1 base, in that order; junction bases with no gene match: 4. Germline V gene data show CDR1 as MNHEY and CDR2 as SMNVEV (reference sequence). In DNA, the CDR3 is TGTGCCAGCACCGCGGACAGGTCCTACAATGAGCAGTTCTTC. This sequence encodes CASTADRSYNEQFF.

The chain couples TRBV5-1 to TRBJ1-1, with TRBD1 identical over 7 bases. The CDR3 length is 14 residues. Trimming took 4 bases from V and 4 from J; bases not matched to a gene: 7. Per the germline V gene, CDR1 is SGHRS and CDR2 is YFSETQ. CDR3 loop: CASSPRQGSTEAFF. The CDR3 DNA reads as TGCGCCAGCAGCCCGCGACAGGGTAGCACTGAAGCTTTCTTT.

The V call is TRBV5-6, the J call TRBJ1-1; D possibly corresponds to TRBD1 (5 bases). From germline, CDR1 is SGHDT and CDR2 YYEEEE. CDR3 size: 15 residues. V was clipped by 4 bases and J by 1 base, with 14 bases between them. CDR3 residues: CASSPPGGTNTEAFF. The CDR3 bases are TGTGCCAGCAGCCCGCCGGGGGGAACGAACACTGAAGCTTTCTTT.

The gene calls are TRBV7-3 and TRBJ2-7; 7 bases map to TRBD2. Germline values: CDR1 SGHTA, CDR2 FQGTGA. With 0 bases clipped from V and 2 bases from J, the junction kept 7 bases outside the gene matches. This CDR3 region has 16 residues. CDR3 protein: CASSLTGASGPYEQYF. As DNA, the CDR3 is TGTGCCAGCAGCTTAACCGGCGCTAGCGGACCCTACGAGCAGTACTTC. Full variable domain (rest looked up from reference TRBV7-3 and TRBJ2-7): GAGVSQTPSNKVTEKGKYVELRCDPISGHTALYWYRQSLGQGPEFLIYFQGTGAADDSGLPNDRFFAVRPEGSVSTLKIQRTERGDSAVYLCASSLTGASGPYEQYFGPGTRLTVT.